This TCR beta chain comes out of a study of lymphopenia after photon versus proton radiotherapy. Data came from immunoSEQ multiplex PCR; TCRdb stores just in-frame clones and leaves some out. Among more than 10,000 clones listed, 88% were seen once. The CDR3 covers 14 residues. CDR1 is SEHNR and CDR2 is FQNEAQ in the germline V gene (reference sequence). With 5 bases clipped from V and 8 bases from J, the junction kept 11 bases outside the gene matches. This clonotype originated in a man in his 60s with pancreatic cancer. The J gene is TRBJ2-5, the V gene TRBV7-9; 7 nucleotides line up with TRBD1. Sequenced here: peripheral blood, sampled from a patient treated with photon-based radiotherapy. CDR3 protein: CASSEGGRADTQYF. The CDR3 nucleotides read TGTGCCAGCAGCGAAGGGGGCAGGGCAGATACCCAGTACTTC.